This paragraph covers one T cell receptor (beta chain) sequence. This record belongs to a study of blood T cell repertoires in COVID-19. Study-wide context: Whether acute or convalescent, the COVID-19 samples came from the United States, Italy and Spain.

Germline lookup yields CDR1 SGHAT and CDR2 FQNNGV. CDR3 length: 15 amino acids. V lost 4 bases and J 2 bases, leaving 14 bases between the germline ends. Authors' processing steps: From reference gene primer amplification, estimates of nucleated cell counts were derived. This table comes from immunoSEQ multiplex PCR, and its TCRdb copy is limited to in-frame clones, with some not included. D and trimming come from the DNA, and the V and J calls and clone size come from that table. This sample has about 130,000 clones, with just under 85% found just once. The material sequenced was peripheral blood. This chain connects TRBV11-2 to TRBJ2-5, with D perhaps TRBD1 (5 bases). The TCR sequence derives from a human donor in a cohort sampled during active COVID-19. In DNA, the CDR3 is TGTGCCAGCAGCTCAGACTCAGGGCCTCAAGAGACCCAGTACTTC. It translates to CASSSDSGPQETQYF.